A selection of T cell receptor beta chains follows, all from one sample in a study of blood T cell repertoires in COVID-19. Sequencing was performed with immunoSEQ multiplex PCR; in TCRdb, only in-frame clones are kept and a portion is missing. In the table there are fewer than 200,000 clones, over 70% of which are singletons. Sample: PBMCs or T cells enriched from blood (not recorded which). Receptors originate from a woman aged 50 to 60 in a cohort exposed to, infected with or recovered from COVID-19 (not recorded which). Each CDR3 is given with its conserved first and last residue. The D gene is left open where the match is weak. Rows may omit the clone size; those that give it use once, few, many or a size class.

clone size	V gene	J gene	D gene	CDR3 DNA	CDR3 protein
NA	TRBV9	TRBJ1-2	NA	TGTGCCAGCAGCGTAGGCGGTGGAACTAGCTATGGCTACACCTTC	CASSVGGGTSYGYTF
NA	TRBV30	TRBJ2-5	NA	TGTGCCGCGTCGGGGATCCAAGAGACCCAGTACTTC	CAASGIQETQYF
NA	TRBV7-6	TRBJ2-3	TRBD2	TGTGCCAGCAGCTTATATTTCCAAGCGGGGGGGCTTTGGTTT	CASSLYFQAGGLWF
NA	TRBV7-9	TRBJ2-7	TRBD2	TGTGCCAGCAGCCGATTAGCGGGACCGACCTACGAGCAGTACTTC	CASSRLAGPTYEQYF
NA	TRBV6-5	TRBJ2-7	TRBD2	TGTGCCAGCAGTAGTAGCGGGGGACCCTCCTACGAGCAGTACTTC	CASSSSGGPSYEQYF
many	TRBV27	TRBJ1-2	TRBD1	TGTGCCAGCAGTTATCCGGGACAGGGGTTTCGCGGCTACACCTTC	CASSYPGQGFRGYTF
once	TRBV27	TRBJ2-2	TRBD1	TGTGCCAGTCGAAACCGACAGGGTTCCGGGGAGCTGTTTTTT	CASRNRQGSGELFF
NA	TRBV7-9	TRBJ2-3	TRBD2	TGTGGTACCGGGTCTAGCGGCAACACAGATACGCAGTATTTT	CGTGSSGNTDTQYF
NA	TRBV19	TRBJ1-5	NA	TGTGCCAGTATCGGTGGTAGGGGTTTTGGGCCCCAGCATTTT	CASIGGRGFGPQHF
NA	TRBV25-1	TRBJ2-1	TRBD2	TGTGCCAGCAGACAGCGGGAGGGCCCTGAGCAGTTCTTC	CASRQREGPEQFF
NA	TRBV2	TRBJ2-1	TRBD2	TGTGCCAGCAGTCGAACTAGCGGAGGCTACAATGAGCAGTTCTTC	CASSRTSGGYNEQFF
NA	TRBV10-1	TRBJ1-5	NA	TGCGCCAGCAGCGATAAGGGGTCAGAACCTTATCAGCCCCAGCATTTT	CASSDKGSEPYQPQHF
NA	TRBV3-1/TRBV3-2	TRBJ1-6	NA	TGTGCCAGCAGCCCTACAGCCTATAATTCACCCCTCCACTTT	CASSPTAYNSPLHF
NA	TRBV19	TRBJ1-5	TRBD1	TGTGCCAGTAGTACCGACAGGGGGGTAGGGCAGCCCCAGCATTTT	CASSTDRGVGQPQHF
NA	TRBV5-1	TRBJ1-1	NA	TGCGCCAGCAGCTTGGACGGTGTGAACACTGAAGCTTTCTTT	CASSLDGVNTEAFF
NA	TRBV7-9	TRBJ1-2	TRBD1	TGTGCCAGCAGTTTACAAGGGGGGCCAGGGGGTAACTATGGCTACACCTTC	CASSLQGGPGGNYGYTF
NA	TRBV5-8	TRBJ1-6	NA	TGTGCCAGCAGCTTGCGAGCCGATAATTCACCCCTCCACTTT	CASSLRADNSPLHF
NA	TRBV28	TRBJ1-2	TRBD1	TGTGCCAGCAGTGTTTCCGGGACAGCTACTAATTTCTATGGCTACACCTTC	CASSVSGTATNFYGYTF
NA	TRBV24-1	TRBJ1-5	TRBD1	TGTGCCACCAGTCGGGCAGGGGGCCCCAATCAGCCCCAGCATTTT	CATSRAGGPNQPQHF
NA	TRBV4-3	TRBJ2-1	NA	TGCGCCAGCAGCCAAGATCTCCCCAGGTACAATGAGCAGTTCTTC	CASSQDLPRYNEQFF
NA	TRBV4-2	TRBJ2-2	TRBD2	TGTGCCAGCAGCCAACGTAGGGGAGGGAGCGTGAACACCGGGGAGCTGTTTTTT	CASSQRRGGSVNTGELFF
NA	TRBV2	TRBJ1-6	TRBD1	TGTGCCAGCAGTGAAAATTATGGGGACAGGACCAATTCACCCCTCCACTTT	CASSENYGDRTNSPLHF
NA	TRBV18	TRBJ2-7	TRBD1	TGTGCCAGCTCACCTACGCTTGTCGGGACAGGGGGTTACGAGCAGTACTTC	CASSPTLVGTGGYEQYF
NA	TRBV5-1	TRBJ1-2	TRBD1	TGCGCCAGCAGCACGGGACAGGGGGCTTATGGCTACACCTTC	CASSTGQGAYGYTF
once	TRBV5-8	TRBJ2-7	NA	TGTGCCAGCAGCCCGTCTTACTACGAGCAGTACTTC	CASSPSYYEQYF
once	TRBV19	TRBJ2-2	NA	TGTGCCAGTAGTATAACAGCCTCCACCGGGGAGCTGTTTTTT	CASSITASTGELFF
NA	TRBV15	TRBJ2-2	TRBD1	TGTGCCACCAGCGTAAGGGACAGGGGGGACGGCGGGGAGCTGTTTTTT	CATSVRDRGDGGELFF
NA	TRBV11-2	TRBJ1-2	NA	TGTGCCAGCAGCTTAGAGGGTGGACTCTATGGCTACACCTTC	CASSLEGGLYGYTF
NA	TRBV13	TRBJ2-1	TRBD2	TGTGCCAGCAGCGGACCTAGCGGAAGCTACAATGAGCAGTTCTTC	CASSGPSGSYNEQFF
NA	TRBV6-5	TRBJ1-6	TRBD1	TGTGCCAGCACTCCCGGACAGGGGGCGACACCCCTCCACTTT	CASTPGQGATPLHF
NA	TRBV5-1	TRBJ2-5	NA	TGCGCCAGCAGCTTGGCCATCGGGCAAGAGACCCAGTACTTC	CASSLAIGQETQYF
NA	TRBV7-9	TRBJ2-3	NA	TGTGCCAGCAGCTTAGGCCCCCTAGGAGGTACGCAGTATTTT	CASSLGPLGGTQYF
NA	TRBV14	TRBJ2-5	TRBD2	TGTGCCAGCAGCTCCCGATTAGCGGGAGAAGAGACCCAGTACTTC	CASSSRLAGEETQYF
once	TRBV9	TRBJ2-3	NA	TGTGCCAGCAGCCCAAATAGTGGAGCGACAGATACGCAGTATTTT	CASSPNSGATDTQYF
NA	TRBV3-1/TRBV3-2	TRBJ2-7	TRBD1	TGTGCCAGCAGCCAAGGGCTAATTGGACAGGGTTACGAGCAGTACTTC	CASSQGLIGQGYEQYF
NA	TRBV19	TRBJ2-7	TRBD2	TGTGCCAGTAGTGCGGGAAAGGGACTAGCGGGGAGCTACGAGCAGTACTTC	CASSAGKGLAGSYEQYF
NA	TRBV5-1	TRBJ1-2	NA	TGCGCCAGCAGCTTCCAGGGGAACTATGGCTACACCTTC	CASSFQGNYGYTF
NA	TRBV7-9	TRBJ2-2	NA	TGTGCCAGCAGTATTCCCAGCGGGGAGCTGTTTTTT	CASSIPSGELFF
NA	TRBV18	TRBJ2-5	NA	TGTGCCAGCTCACCGGCTTTACAAGAGACCCAGTACTTC	CASSPALQETQYF
NA	TRBV12-3/TRBV12-4	TRBJ1-4	NA	TGTGCCAGCAGTTTAGGGTATGAGGGAAAACTGTTTTTT	CASSLGYEGKLFF
once	TRBV28	TRBJ2-6	NA	TGTGCCAGCAACCGGGTCCACTCTGGGGCCAACGTCCTGACTTTC	CASNRVHSGANVLTF
few	TRBV18	TRBJ1-5	NA	TGTGCCAGCTCACCACCAGGGGATCAGCCCCAGCATTTT	CASSPPGDQPQHF
NA	TRBV18	TRBJ1-1	TRBD1	TGTGCCAGCTCACTCAGGGGGGACAGGGGAATGAACACTGAAGCTTTCTTT	CASSLRGDRGMNTEAFF
NA	TRBV27	TRBJ2-1	TRBD2	TGTGCCAGCAGCCCGGGAAACCATGCTAGCGGGAGGTACAATGAGCAGTTCTTC	CASSPGNHASGRYNEQFF
NA	TRBV19	TRBJ1-4	TRBD1	TGTGCCAGTGGAGGAGGGACAGCCGAAAAACTGTTTTTT	CASGGGTAEKLFF
NA	TRBV4-3	TRBJ2-1	NA	TGCGCCAGCAGCTCAGGAGGCGGGGACGGTTACAATGAGCAGTTCTTC	CASSSGGGDGYNEQFF
NA	TRBV6-5	TRBJ1-5	TRBD1	TGTGCCAGCAGTCGACAGGGGGCTGATAGGCCCCAGCATTTT	CASSRQGADRPQHF
NA	TRBV9	TRBJ2-3	TRBD2	TGTGCCAGCAGCGACCGCGGGGGGGCGACAGATACGCAGTATTTT	CASSDRGGATDTQYF
NA	TRBV28	TRBJ2-7	NA	TGTGCCAGCAGTTCCACCGGCTTGGGGGCCAGCGAGCAGTACTTC	CASSSTGLGASEQYF
NA	TRBV28	TRBJ2-4	NA	TGTGCCAGCAGCACCAGGGGTGCGACCAAAAACATTCAGTACTTC	CASSTRGATKNIQYF